This TCR beta chain stems from a study of shared clonotypes between healthy human individuals. Study results and limitations: The four-donor shared clonotypes exceeded non-shared clonotypes in generation probability, with non-shared ones scoring lower.

CDR1 and CDR2 (germline): SGDLS, YYNGEE. This CDR3 region has 17 residues. V lost 0 bases and J 5 bases, leaving 17 bases between the germline ends. As to this clone: Its antigen is unidentified.

Naive-designated CD8 cells lacked CD45RO, were positively enriched for CCR7, and omitted terminally differentiated effector memory CD45RA+ cells. It was about 210 ng DNA, 30,000 or so T cell genomes, that sorted-subset replicate PCRs used. The data were produced by immunoSEQ multiplex PCR, yet TCRdb's version contains in-frame clones alone and is incomplete. The data contain some 2.1 million clones, about 94% of them singletons. This rearrangement joins TRBV9 to TRBJ2-2; D may be TRBD1 or TRBD2 (6 bases each). This clonotype was sampled from a man younger than 30 in good health. Some clones in this sample may be carry-over from other donors' samples. The sequenced sample consisted of naive CD8+ T cells from PBMCs. The CDR3 loop reads CASSVGSGGASTGELFF. The DNA for the CDR3 is TGTGCCAGCAGCGTAGGTTCCGGGGGCGCGAGTACCGGGGAGCTGTTTTTT.